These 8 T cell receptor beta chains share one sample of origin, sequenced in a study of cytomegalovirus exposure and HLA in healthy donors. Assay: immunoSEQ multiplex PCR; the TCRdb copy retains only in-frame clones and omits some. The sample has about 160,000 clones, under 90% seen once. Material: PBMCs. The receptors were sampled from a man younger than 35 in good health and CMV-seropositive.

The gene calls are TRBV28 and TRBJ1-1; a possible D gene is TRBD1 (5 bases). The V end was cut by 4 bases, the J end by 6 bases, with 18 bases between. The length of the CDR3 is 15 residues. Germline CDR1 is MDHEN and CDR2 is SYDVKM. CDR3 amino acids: CASSSRGGRRAEAFF. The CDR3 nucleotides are TGTGCCAGCAGTTCCCGGGGGGGTAGGCGCGCTGAAGCTTTCTTT. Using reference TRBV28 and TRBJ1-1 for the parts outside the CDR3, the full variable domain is DVKVTQSSRYLVKRTGEKVFLECVQDMDHENMFWYRQDPGLGLRLIYFSYDVKMKEKGDIPEGYSVSREKKERFSLILESASTNQTSMYLCASSSRGGRRAEAFFGQGTRLTVV.

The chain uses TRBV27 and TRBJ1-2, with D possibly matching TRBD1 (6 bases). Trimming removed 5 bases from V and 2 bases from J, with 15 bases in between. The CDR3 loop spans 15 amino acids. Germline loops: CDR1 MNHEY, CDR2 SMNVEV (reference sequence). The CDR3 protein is CASSPRQESNYGYTF. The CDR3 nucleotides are TGTGCCAGCAGTCCTAGACAGGAAAGCAACTATGGCTACACCTTC.

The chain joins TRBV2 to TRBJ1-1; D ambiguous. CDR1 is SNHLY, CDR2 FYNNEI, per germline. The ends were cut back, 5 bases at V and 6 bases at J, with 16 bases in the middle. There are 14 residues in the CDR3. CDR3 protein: CASSFPSRTSEAFF. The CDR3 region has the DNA TGTGCCAGCAGTTTCCCGTCAAGGACTTCTGAAGCTTTCTTT.

DNA of the CDR3: TGTGCCAGCAGCTCATACAGGAGCTCCTACAATGAGCAGTTCTTC. Amino acids: CASSSYRSSYNEQFF. The chain links TRBV7-9 to TRBJ2-1; perhaps TRBD1 as D (5 bases). Trimming took off 4 bases at V and 0 bases at J, with 10 bases between the two ends. CDR3 size: 15 residues. Germline assignment: CDR1 SEHNR and CDR2 FQNEAQ (reference sequence).

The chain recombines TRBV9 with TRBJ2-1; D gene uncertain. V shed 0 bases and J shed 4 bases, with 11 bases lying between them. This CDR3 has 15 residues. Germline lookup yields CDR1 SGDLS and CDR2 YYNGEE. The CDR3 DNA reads TGTGCCAGCAGCGTAGGCGAGGCCCTTTACAATGAGCAGTTCTTC. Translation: CASSVGEALYNEQFF. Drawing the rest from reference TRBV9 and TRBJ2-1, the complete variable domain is DSGVTQTPKHLITATGQRVTLRCSPRSGDLSVYWYQQSLDQGLQFLIQYYNGEERAKGNILERFSAQQFPDLHSELNLSSLELGDSALYFCASSVGEALYNEQFFGPGTRLTVL.

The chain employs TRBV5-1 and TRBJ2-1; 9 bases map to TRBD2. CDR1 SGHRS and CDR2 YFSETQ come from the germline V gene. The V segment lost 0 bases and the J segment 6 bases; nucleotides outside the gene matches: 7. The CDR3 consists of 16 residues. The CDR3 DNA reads TGCGCCAGCAGCTTGGTGGGCGGGAGGGCCCTCAATGAGCAGTTCTTC. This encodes CASSLVGGRALNEQFF.

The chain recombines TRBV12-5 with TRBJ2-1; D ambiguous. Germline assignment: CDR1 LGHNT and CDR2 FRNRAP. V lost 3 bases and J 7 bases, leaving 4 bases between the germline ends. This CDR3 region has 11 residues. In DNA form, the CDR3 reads TGTGCTAGTGGTTTCGGGAATGAGCAGTTCTTC. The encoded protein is CASGFGNEQFF.

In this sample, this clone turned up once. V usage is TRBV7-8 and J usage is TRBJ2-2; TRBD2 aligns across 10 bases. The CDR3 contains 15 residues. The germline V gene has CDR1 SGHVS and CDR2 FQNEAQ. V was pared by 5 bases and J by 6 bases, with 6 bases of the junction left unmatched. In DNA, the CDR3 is TGTGCCAGCAGCGGGACTAGCGTGGCCGCCGGGGAGCTGTTTTTT. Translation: CASSGTSVAAGELFF.